This entry lists 32 T cell receptor beta chains sequenced from one sample in a study of T cell responses to AZD1222 COVID-19 vaccine (dated by TCRdb to about 2021). Library creation used the immunoSEQ multiplex PCR assay. The source is immuneACCESS, and TCRdb retained only in-frame sequences with V and J called. Part of the clones is not carried over; for the studies checked, unresolved V genes explain less than half of this, and the remainder is unexplained. Present in this sample are 120,000 to 150,000 clones, about 87% of which were seen just once. The top ten clonotypes cover roughly 16% of the sample. The time point label, read with the paper, signifies: baseline before first vaccination. The sequencing used peripheral blood, collected on day 0 of AZD1222 vaccination. The receptors were sampled from an adult in good health.

The chain's CDR3 is CASSVVPFSTEAFF. In nucleotides, the CDR3 is TGTGCCAGCAGCGTAGTTCCCTTTTCCACTGAAGCTTTCTTT. V is TRBV9 and J is TRBJ1-1; D remains unclear. Germline V gives CDR1 SGDLS, CDR2 YYNGEE. The ends were cut back, 0 bases at V and 4 bases at J, with 10 bases in the middle. CDR3 length equals 14 residues.

The chain has TRBV7-2 and TRBJ1-5; tentatively, D is TRBD1 (5 bases). Germline V gene data show CDR1 as SGHTA and CDR2 as FQGNSA. The CDR3 has 14 amino acids. V gave up 4 bases and J gave up 3 bases, with 10 bases separating them. The chain's CDR3 is CASSSGGANQPQHF. The CDR3 DNA is TGTGCCAGCAGCTCAGGAGGGGCCAATCAGCCCCAGCATTTT.

This clone was seen just once. The gene calls are TRBV19 and TRBJ2-1; no reliable D call. Germline assignment: CDR1 LNHDA and CDR2 SQIVND (reference sequence). V lost 3 bases to trimming and J lost 8 bases, with 8 bases between them. The CDR3 consists of 12 residues. The CDR3 sequence is CASSILVHEQFF. CDR3 nucleotide sequence: TGTGCCAGTAGTATCTTGGTCCATGAGCAGTTCTTC. The complete variable domain, with remaining parts taken from reference TRBV19 and TRBJ2-1, reads DGGITQSPKYLFRKEGQNVTLSCEQNLNHDAMYWYRQDPGQGLRLIYYSQIVNDFQKGDIAEGYSVSREKKESFPLTVTSAQKNPTAFYLCASSILVHEQFFGPGTRLTVL.

The V gene is TRBV4-3, the J gene TRBJ2-2; D not certain. The CDR3 length is 15 residues. Germline CDR1 is LGHNA and CDR2 is YSLEER. V lost 8 bases and J lost 2, with 15 bases in between. CDR3 DNA: TGCGCCAGCTCCAGACTCGCTACCAACACCGGGGAGCTGTTTTTT. Protein: CASSRLATNTGELFF.

V usage is TRBV2 and J usage is TRBJ2-1, with a weak D call TRBD2 (5 bases). CDR1 and CDR2 (germline): SNHLY, FYNNEI. Trimming pared 4 bases from V and 4 bases from J, leaving 8 bases between. The CDR3 contains 13 residues. The CDR3, as DNA: TGTGCCAGCAGTGCGGGGAATTACAATGAGCAGTTCTTC. Amino acids: CASSAGNYNEQFF.

This clone was observed a few times. This chain connects TRBV9 to TRBJ1-6; D gene unclear. The CDR3 spans 15 residues. Trimming pared 3 bases from V and 7 bases from J, leaving 14 bases between. Germline lookup yields CDR1 SGDLS and CDR2 YYNGEE. The CDR3 DNA is TGTGCCAGCAGCGCAGTCCGGGGTGGGAATTCACCCCTCCACTTT. Its protein is CASSAVRGGNSPLHF.

This chain links TRBV7-9 with TRBJ2-2; TRBD2 is a possible D gene (7 bases). The CDR3 has 14 residues. The V end was cut by 4 bases, the J end by 6 bases, with 12 bases between. From germline, CDR1 is SEHNR and CDR2 FQNEAQ (reference sequence). CDR3 loop: CASSSTGGSGELFF. The CDR3 DNA sequence: TGTGCCAGCAGCTCGACGGGGGGCTCCGGGGAGCTGTTTTTT.

This chain joins TRBV29-1 and TRBJ2-7; a weak D match, TRBD1 (5 bases). Germline V CDR1 and CDR2: SQVTM, ANQGSEA. The CDR3 length is 11 residues. V lost 8 bases, J lost 1 base, and 9 bases lay in between. The DNA for the CDR3 is TGCAGCATACAGGTATCCTACGAGCAGTACTTC. It translates to CSIQVSYEQYF.

The V call is TRBV12-3 or TRBV12-4, the J call TRBJ1-2; the match to TRBD1 covers 7 bases. J lost 5 bases, V lost 6 bases, and 6 bases had no gene match. The CDR3 consists of 13 residues. CDR3 in amino acids: CASSDRVGYGYTF. The DNA of the CDR3 is TGTGCCAGCAGCGACAGGGTCGGGTATGGCTACACCTTC.

The chain couples TRBV11-2 to TRBJ2-1; either TRBD1 or TRBD2 may supply D (7 bases each). In germline, CDR1 is SGHAT, CDR2 FQNNGV. Trimming stripped 5 bases from V and 6 bases from J, with 17 bases between. The CDR3 is 15 residues long. The CDR3 DNA reads as TGTGCCAGCAGCCAGGGAGGGGGCGCAGGCAATGAGCAGTTCTTC. It is translated as CASSQGGGAGNEQFF. The variable domain in full, completed from reference TRBV11-2 and TRBJ2-1, reads EAGVAQSPRYKIIEKRQSVAFWCNPISGHATLYWYQQILGQGPKLLIQFQNNGVVDDSQLPKDRFSAERLKGVDSTLKIQPAKLEDSAVYLCASSQGGGAGNEQFFGPGTRLTVL.

The chain joins TRBV7-2 to TRBJ2-5; TRBD2 agrees at 8 bases. The CDR3 loop spans 15 amino acids. In germline, CDR1 is SGHTA, CDR2 FQGNSA. V lost 5 bases, J lost 1 base, and 6 bases stayed unmatched. This CDR3 reads CASSRGGILQETQYF. CDR3 sequence (DNA): TGTGCCAGCAGCCGGGGGGGGATACTCCAAGAGACCCAGTACTTC.

This clone was picked up one time. This chain connects TRBV27 to TRBJ1-1; no clear D. Germline V gene sequence: CDR1 MNHEY, CDR2 SMNVEV (reference sequence). The V end was cut by 3 bases, the J end by 1 base, with 9 bases between. The CDR3 covers 14 residues. Here the CDR3 DNA reads TGTGCCAGCAGTTTGCGTCAGCCGAACACTGAAGCTTTCTTT. It specifies CASSLRQPNTEAFF.

V usage is TRBV7-2 and J usage is TRBJ1-1; 7 positions agree with TRBD1. The V gene end was trimmed by 4 bases and the J gene end by 4 bases; junction bases not matched to a gene: 9. This CDR3 has 15 residues. CDR1 is SGHTA, CDR2 FQGNSA, per germline. CDR3 residues: CASSWRGGWGTEAFF. CDR3 in DNA: TGTGCCAGCAGCTGGCGAGGGGGCTGGGGCACTGAAGCTTTCTTT.

This clone appeared a few times. CDR3 DNA: TGCGCCAGCAGCCAGAGGGGATTCCCCTATGGCTACACCTTC. It specifies CASSQRGFPYGYTF. This chain links TRBV4-3 with TRBJ1-2, with D perhaps TRBD1 (5 bases). The CDR3 runs 14 residues. From germline, CDR1 is LGHNA and CDR2 YSLEER. Trimming took off 3 bases at V and 4 bases at J, with 12 bases between the two ends.

CDR3 nucleotides: TGCGCCAGCAGCTTACAGGGTACCAATCAGCCCCAGCATTTT. Its protein is CASSLQGTNQPQHF. J is TRBJ1-5 and V is TRBV5-1, with D tentatively TRBD1 (6 bases). The CDR3 loop spans 14 amino acids. Germline V gene lookup returns CDR1 SGHRS and CDR2 YFSETQ. V lost 2 bases and J lost 3, with 9 bases in between.

V gene TRBV19 combines with J gene TRBJ1-5; D not resolved. Germline-derived CDR1 and CDR2 are LNHDA and SQIVND (reference sequence). The length of the CDR3 is 15 residues. V was shortened by 9 bases and J by 0 bases, with 15 bases between the two germline ends. The CDR3 DNA sequence: TGTGCCAGCTCCATGACTCCAGTTAGCAATCAGCCCCAGCATTTT. This sequence encodes CASSMTPVSNQPQHF.

The gene calls are TRBV9 and TRBJ2-1, with 14 bases identical to TRBD2. Unmatched junction bases numbered 4, after V lost 4 bases and J lost 1 base. Germline V gives CDR1 SGDLS, CDR2 YYNGEE. The CDR3 sequence is 17 residues long. CDR3 loop: CASSPRTSGGSYNEQFF. CDR3 nucleotide sequence: TGTGCCAGCAGCCCACGGACTAGCGGGGGGTCCTACAATGAGCAGTTCTTC.

The chain has TRBV5-6 and TRBJ2-5, with 9 nucleotides matching TRBD2. Trimming cost V 1 base and J 1 base; bases outside gene matches: 2. Germline V gene sequence: CDR1 SGHDT, CDR2 YYEEEE. The CDR3 runs to 15 residues. The CDR3 coding sequence is TGTGCCAGCAGCTTGATTAGCGGGGGCCAAGAGACCCAGTACTTC. Translated, it gives CASSLISGGQETQYF.

The V and J genes are TRBV3-1 (or the pseudogene TRBV3-2) and TRBJ2-3; 9 nucleotides align to TRBD2. Germline V lookup: CDR1 LGHDT, CDR2 YNNKEL (reference sequence). J lost 4 bases, V lost 3 bases, and 5 bases had no gene match. CDR3 length: 15 residues. CDR3 in amino acids: CASSHSLAGSDTQYF. CDR3 DNA sequence: TGTGCCAGCAGCCATTCCCTAGCGGGGTCAGATACGCAGTATTTT.

The genes are TRBV10-3 and TRBJ2-7, with TRBD1 matching over 9 bases. This CDR3 is built from 15 residues. Germline V lookup: CDR1 ENHRY, CDR2 SYGVKD. Trimming cost V 5 bases and J 4 bases; bases outside gene matches: 9. CDR3 protein: CAISPAGTGPYEQYF. The CDR3 bases are TGTGCCATCAGTCCCGCCGGGACAGGGCCTTACGAGCAGTACTTC.

The genes are TRBV2 and TRBJ2-2; 7 nucleotides agree with TRBD2. The CDR3 spans 13 residues. Germline CDR1 SNHLY, CDR2 FYNNEI. Losses at the gene ends were 8 bases for V and 5 bases for J; bases not matched to a gene: 5. DNA of the CDR3: TGTGCCAGCCGGGGAGGGGTGACCGGGGAGCTGTTTTTT. This encodes CASRGGVTGELFF. Drawing the rest from reference TRBV2 and TRBJ2-2, the complete variable domain is EPEVTQTPSHQVTQMGQEVILRCVPISNHLYFYWYRQILGQKVEFLVSFYNNEISEKSEIFDDQFSVERPDGSNFTLKIRSTKLEDSAMYFCASRGGVTGELFFGEGSRLTVL.

V is TRBV6-2 or TRBV6-3 and J is TRBJ1-5; tentative D call: TRBD1 (5 bases). Germline CDR1 reads MNHEY; CDR2 reads SVGEGT. Trimming took 7 bases from V and 6 from J, leaving 16 bases between them. The CDR3 runs to 14 residues. The CDR3 region is CASTPWGGGQPQHF. The CDR3 DNA reads as TGTGCCAGCACCCCCTGGGGTGGGGGTCAGCCCCAGCATTTT.

The chain joins TRBV5-6 to TRBJ1-2; D may be TRBD1 (6 bases). The ends were cut back, 1 base at V and 1 base at J, with 8 bases in the middle. CDR3 length equals 14 residues. The germline V gene encodes CDR1 SGHDT and CDR2 YYEEEE. The CDR3 spells CASSLTGINYGYTF. CDR3 bases: TGTGCCAGCAGCTTGACAGGGATTAACTATGGCTACACCTTC.

A few counts support this clone. This chain joins TRBV30 and TRBJ1-6; D ambiguous. Trimming took 1 base from V and 5 from J, leaving 6 bases between them. CDR3 length equals 13 residues. Germline V CDR1 and CDR2: GTSNPN, SVGIG (reference sequence). The chain's CDR3 is CAWSGVHNSPLHF. The CDR3 bases are TGTGCCTGGAGTGGCGTCCATAATTCACCCCTCCACTTT.

The genes are TRBV7-9 and TRBJ1-1; TRBD1 agrees at 7 bases. The germline V gene has CDR1 SEHNR and CDR2 FQNEAQ (reference sequence). The CDR3 is 14 amino acids. With V trimmed by 5 bases and J by 5 bases, 8 bases remained unmatched. CDR3 nucleotide sequence: TGTGCCAGCAGCCACGGTGACAGGGAGACTGAAGCTTTCTTT. This gives the protein CASSHGDRETEAFF.

Details on this clone: Other DNA sequences in this sample translate to the same CDR3. The J gene is TRBJ1-1, the V gene TRBV30; perhaps TRBD1 as D (6 bases). This CDR3 has 13 residues. V lost 0 bases and J lost 3, with 8 bases in between. Germline-derived CDR1 and CDR2 are GTSNPN and SVGIG (reference sequence). The CDR3, as DNA: TGTGCCTGGAGTGTCCAGGGGTACACTGAAGCTTTCTTT. Translating it yields CAWSVQGYTEAFF.

The chain combines TRBV19 with TRBJ1-2; D remains ambiguous. The germline V and J ends were trimmed by 2 bases and 1 base, with 11 bases remaining between them. This CDR3 comprises 15 residues. Germline V gene data show CDR1 as LNHDA and CDR2 as SQIVND (reference sequence). As DNA, the CDR3 is TGTGCCAGTAGTATAATGGCAGCGAGTAACTATGGCTACACCTTC. It is translated as CASSIMAASNYGYTF.

The chain carries TRBV10-1 and TRBJ2-2, with 7 nucleotides matching TRBD1. V shed 0 bases, J shed 0 bases, and the junction held 13 bases outside the gene matches. Germline CDR1 WNHNN, CDR2 SYGVQD (reference sequence). The CDR3 contains 20 residues. This CDR3 is CASSESWCGGQPSNTGELFF. The CDR3 DNA is TGCGCCAGCAGTGAGTCGTGGTGTGGGGGACAGCCATCGAACACCGGGGAGCTGTTTTTT.

The V gene is TRBV7-6, the J gene TRBJ1-1; 7 bases agree with TRBD1. The CDR3 is made up of 16 amino acids. J gave up 8 bases and V 5 bases, and 17 bases lay outside the gene matches. Germline CDR1 is SGHVS and CDR2 is FNYEAQ. CDR3 sequence reads: CASSVLTDRPNEEAFF. The CDR3 bases are TGTGCCAGCAGCGTACTTACGGACAGGCCCAACGAAGAAGCTTTCTTT.

The chain joins TRBV7-2 to TRBJ1-1; TRBD1 matches 12 bases. The germline gives CDR1 SGHTA, CDR2 FQGNSA. J was trimmed by 4 bases and V by 3 bases; bases with no gene match: 9. The CDR3 length is 17 residues. Here the CDR3 DNA reads TGTGCCAGCAGCTTTGATGGGACAGGGGGCAAAATCACTGAAGCTTTCTTT. Translating gives CASSFDGTGGKITEAFF.

The chain joins TRBV11-2 to TRBJ2-1; tentatively, D is TRBD1 or TRBD2 (6 bases each). Germline V gene data show CDR1 as SGHAT and CDR2 as FQNNGV. Trimming stripped 1 base from V and 7 bases from J, with 14 bases between. The CDR3 is made up of 15 amino acids. The CDR3 region is CASSLAGAGVNEQFF. CDR3 sequence (DNA): TGTGCCAGCAGCTTAGCGGGGGCAGGGGTTAATGAGCAGTTCTTC.

The rearrangement uses TRBV5-5 and TRBJ1-6; 9 positions match TRBD1. Germline-derived CDR1 and CDR2 are SGHKS and YYEKEE (reference sequence). There are 14 residues in the CDR3. Losses at the gene ends were 2 bases for V and 10 bases for J; bases not matched to a gene: 4. CDR3 loop: CASSFRQGGSPLHF. The CDR3 DNA reads TGTGCCAGCAGCTTTAGACAGGGGGGATCACCCCTCCACTTT.